This record looks at one T cell receptor beta chain sequence and its context. Its antigen has not been determined. The sample holds no much larger clone one base away, and base qualities are not on file. TCRbeta CDR3 regions were amplified from genomic DNA by means of the immunoSEQ Assay, a bias-controlled multiplex PCR. The original methods were these. Nucleated cell counts per sample were estimated from amplification of reference gene primers within the assay. To quantify the absolute abundance of each unique TCRbeta CDR3 rearrangement, sequence reads were collapsed and filtered. For each sample, productive Simpson clonality was calculated by taking the square root of Simpson's diversity index across productive rearrangements. Not all clones reach the TCRdb copy of this immuneACCESS table, which keeps in-frame sequences only. Checked studies attribute under half of the gap to unresolved V genes and leave the rest unexplained. D and trimming come from the DNA, and the V and J calls and clone size come from that table. Counted in this sample were about 160,000 clones; around 84% of them appeared once. About 0.95% of the sample belongs to the ten largest clones.

The junction shows trimming of 2 bases on V and 0 bases on J, plus 10 bases between the germline ends. According to the germline V gene, CDR1 reads KGHSH and CDR2 reads LQKENI. Measured from the cysteine to the phenylalanine, the CDR3 is 15 residues long. The only DNA kept is the CDR3, 45 bases in frame from the first base. The sample originates from a study of blood T cell repertoires in COVID-19 (dated by TCRdb to 2018 to 2021). Regarding the study in general: The collaborator samples originated in the United States, Italy and Spain and spanned the acute and convalescent phases of COVID-19. The prospective study material was composed of cDNA or gDNA derived from T cells, B-cell-depleted T cells, or PBMCs. Subjects who had been exposed to COVID-19, were actively infected with it, or had recovered from it provided the deeply sampled blood TCRbeta repertoires that made up the dataset. The repertoires were made available in a free public database intended to serve as a resource for research on the immune response to SARS-CoV-2. The samples were drawn from the first 160 participants of the ongoing ImmuneRACE study and from some 1,300 subjects provided by 6 global collaborators. Sample metadata almost always included a de-identified subject ID, COVID-19 status, age in years and sex. Where available, HLA class I and class II types were obtained from metadata supplied by the sample provider rather than from assay-based typing. On the study overall, not on this receptor specifically: The amount of clinical and demographic metadata varied by source and participant and was provided uncurated.

Whole blood was collected in K2EDTA tubes by collaborating institutions according to the institutions' own protocols. For TCRbeta analysis, collaborator samples were shipped as frozen whole blood, as isolated PBMCs, or as DNA extracted from either sample type. The receptor comes from a man in his forties with acute or convalescent COVID-19. The chain was built from TRBV18 and TRBJ1-1; the best D guess is TRBD1, with 5 bases matching. The source material was peripheral blood. The CDR3 region has the sequence CASSPFDSLNTEAFF. The nucleotide sequence is given as TGTGCCAGCTCACCATTCGACAGTCTGAACACTGAAGCTTTCTTT.